Listed here is a single TCR beta chain. The sample originates from a study of Graves' ophthalmopathy and Graves' hyperthyroidism. Amplification of the TCR beta CDR3 regions used RNA transcripts (as template). First-round RT-PCR with HTBI primers preceded a second-round multiplex PCR. TCRdb reanalysed the multiplex PCR reads using MiXCR and keeps one entry per CDR3 protein. The table shows 300,000 to 400,000 distinct CDR3 sequences, with roughly a sixth occurring only once. The CDR3 contains 14 residues. V was clipped by 6 bases and J by 6 bases; unmatched bases: 8. From germline, CDR1 is MNHNS and CDR2 SASEGT.

This receptor was identified in an adult man with Graves' ophthalmopathy. This chain links TRBV6-1 with TRBJ2-7; 10 bases fit TRBD1. The specimen sequenced was peripheral blood. The CDR3 DNA reads as TGTGCCAGCAGACGGGGGACAGGGGAACCCGAGCAGTACTTC. It translates to CASRRGTGEPEQYF.